The T cell receptor beta chain described here comes from a study of CD8+ T cells in alopecia areata. It was cDNA, reverse transcribed from extracted RNA, that served as the sequencing template. Profiling relied on immunoSEQ multiplex PCR, and the TCRdb table lists in-frame clones only, not all of them. The data show some 130,000 clones, roughly 50% seen once. The trim removed 4 bases at V and 3 bases at J, leaving 8 bases unmatched. Germline V lookup: CDR1 SEHNR, CDR2 FQNEAQ (reference sequence). CDR3 size: 16 residues. The sequences come from CD8+ T cells sorted from blood, collected at week 0. The TCR originated in a human donor with alopecia areata. The rearrangement links TRBV7-9 to TRBJ2-2, with 7 bases that match TRBD1. The CDR3 here is CASSSETGWYTGELFF. CDR3 nucleotides: TGTGCCAGCAGCTCCGAGACAGGGTGGTACACCGGGGAGCTGTTTTTT.